The 14 T cell receptor beta chains below all came from one sample that was sequenced in a study of shared clonotypes between healthy human individuals. Method: immunoSEQ multiplex PCR; TCRdb's copy keeps in-frame clones and lacks some. The sample records approximately 740,000 clones, over 90% being singletons. Naive CD8 cells comprised CD45RO-negative, CCR7-positively selected cells, excluding terminally differentiated effector memory CD45RA+ cells. The specimen sequenced was naive CD8+ T cells sorted from blood. Source of these receptors: a man younger than 45 in good health.

The rearrangement uses TRBV6-1 and TRBJ2-3; D remains ambiguous. V lost 3 bases and J lost 3, with 10 bases in between. The CDR3 consists of 14 residues. Germline V gene lookup returns CDR1 MNHNS and CDR2 SASEGT. The CDR3, as DNA: TGTGCCAGCAGTGACCGCGATGCTACAGATACGCAGTATTTT. It specifies CASSDRDATDTQYF.

V and J are TRBV29-1 and TRBJ2-1, with D possibly being TRBD1 (5 bases). Germline V gives CDR1 SQVTM, CDR2 ANQGSEA. Trimming took 3 bases from V and 2 from J, leaving 26 bases between them. The length of the CDR3 is 19 residues. The CDR3 DNA follows: TGCAGCGTTGAGCGTCCCCGAGACAGCAGATATACGACCTACAATGAGCAGTTCTTC. Translation gives CSVERPRDSRYTTYNEQFF.

This clone is medium-sized (0.01 to 0.1%) in the sample. V usage is TRBV7-9 and J usage is TRBJ2-7; weak D call: TRBD2 (5 bases). V was pared by 5 bases and J by 7 bases, with 12 bases between. The CDR3 sequence is 12 residues long. CDR1 is SEHNR and CDR2 is FQNEAQ in the germline V gene (reference sequence). For the CDR3, the DNA is TGTGCCAGCAGCCCGCCTTCGGGGGAGCAGTACTTC. Protein: CASSPPSGEQYF. The entire variable domain, with the rest obtained from reference TRBV7-9 and TRBJ2-7, is as follows: DTGVSQNPRHKITKRGQNVTFRCDPISEHNRLYWYRQTLGQGPEFLTYFQNEAQLEKSRLLSDRFSAERPKGSFSTLEIQRTEQGDSAMYLCASSPPSGEQYFGPGTRLTVT.

This sequence joins TRBV27 and TRBJ2-5; D ambiguous. The V end was cut by 8 bases, the J end by 7 bases, with 14 bases between. Germline CDR1 and CDR2: MNHEY and SMNVEV (reference sequence). There are 12 residues in the CDR3. In DNA form, the CDR3 reads TGTGCCAGCTCTTCTGGTGCGCGGACCCAGTACTTC. As protein: CASSSGARTQYF.

The chain joins TRBV10-1 to TRBJ1-1; D unresolved. Per the germline V gene, CDR1 is WNHNN and CDR2 is SYGVQD (reference sequence). CDR3 length: 11 amino acids. Trimming shortened V by 3 bases and J by 8 bases, and 7 bases separated the two germline ends. CDR3 in amino acids: CASSDGTEAFF. The CDR3, as DNA: TGCGCCAGCAGTGATGGCACCGAAGCTTTCTTT.

The CDR3 reads CAWIRARGNTIYF. The CDR3 DNA reads as TGTGCCTGGATACGGGCACGGGGAAACACCATATATTTT. The V call is TRBV30, the J call TRBJ1-3; the D is unclear. V was cut by 4 bases and J by 4 bases, with 11 bases left in between. CDR3 length equals 13 residues. CDR1 is GTSNPN, CDR2 SVGIG, per germline (reference sequence).

The chain carries TRBV9 and TRBJ2-1; 12 nucleotides line up with TRBD2. Looked up from germline, CDR1 is SGDLS and CDR2 is YYNGEE. The CDR3 is 15 residues long. The ends lost 3 bases at V and 8 bases at J; junction bases unmatched: 6. CDR3 sequence (DNA): TGTGCCAGCAGCGGACGACTAGCGGGAGACCATGAGCAGTTCTTC. The encoded protein is CASSGRLAGDHEQFF.

This clone was counted a single time. The chain couples TRBV5-1 to TRBJ2-1; 12 bases match TRBD2. The V gene's germline CDR1 is SGHRS and CDR2 YFSETQ. V lost 3 bases and J lost 3; bases outside the gene matches: 1. The CDR3 extends over 15 amino acids. CDR3 sequence reads: CASSWTSGNYNEQFF. The CDR3 DNA follows: TGCGCCAGCAGCTGGACTAGCGGGAACTACAATGAGCAGTTCTTC.

This chain links TRBV15 with TRBJ2-3; 7 bases agree with TRBD2. V trimming: 8 bases; J trimming: 3 bases; junction bases outside the gene matches: 14. Germline assignment: CDR1 LNHNV and CDR2 YYDKDF (reference sequence). The CDR3 is 16 residues long. CDR3 coding DNA: TGTGCCACCGCCAAGGGGACGGGGGGAGGTACAGATACGCAGTATTTT. This sequence encodes CATAKGTGGGTDTQYF.

The chain carries TRBV6-1 and TRBJ2-1; D might be TRBD2 (6 bases). This CDR3 has 16 residues. The germline CDR1 and CDR2 sequences are MNHNS and SASEGT. V dropped 2 bases and J dropped 6 bases, with 17 bases sitting between them. CDR3 amino acids: CASSELEEGRFNEQFF. The DNA of the CDR3 is TGTGCCAGCAGTGAATTGGAGGAGGGCAGATTCAATGAGCAGTTCTTC.

This clone was seen just once. The chain couples TRBV21-1 to TRBJ2-3; TRBD2 reflects the table's D call only, with no check against the DNA. TRBV21-1 is a recognized pseudogene. The CDR3 is 17 residues long. CDR3 nucleotide sequence: TGTGCCAGCAGCAAAGTCCTAGCGGGAGGGGTAGCAGATACGCAGTATTTT. Translated, it gives CASSKVLAGGVADTQYF.

V usage is TRBV10-3 and J usage is TRBJ2-2; 7 bases agree with TRBD2. J was trimmed by 5 bases and V by 2 bases; bases with no gene match: 2. This CDR3 has 14 amino acids. From germline, CDR1 is ENHRY and CDR2 SYGVKD. DNA of the CDR3: TGTGCCATCAGTGAGGGGCGGGGGACCGGGGAGCTGTTTTTT. Protein: CAISEGRGTGELFF.

The rearrangement links TRBV7-9 to TRBJ2-1, with 10 bases aligning to TRBD2. This CDR3 comprises 18 residues. CDR1 and CDR2 (germline): SEHNR, FQNEAQ (reference sequence). Trimming took 3 bases from V and 5 from J; bases not matched to a gene: 13. The CDR3 is CASSFGTSALKPNNEQFF. The CDR3 DNA reads as TGTGCCAGCAGCTTTGGGACTAGCGCGTTAAAACCAAACAATGAGCAGTTCTTC.

This clone was counted once. The gene calls are TRBV7-6 and TRBJ1-4, with 8 bases lining up with TRBD1. This CDR3 is 14 amino acids long. Germline-derived CDR1 and CDR2 are SGHVS and FNYEAQ. J gave up 10 bases and V 5 bases, and 9 bases lay outside the gene matches. The CDR3 is CASSHGQGQAKLFF. CDR3 sequence (DNA): TGTGCCAGCAGCCACGGACAGGGCCAGGCAAAACTGTTTTTT.